This record looks at one T cell receptor beta chain sequence and its context. The antigen is unknown. The entry originates in a study of blood T cells in healthy people across ages. Points from the study as a whole: Age showed a roughly linear inverse relationship with TCR beta diversity per million T cells. When one million T cells were used, diversity estimates were thought to be underestimates. CMV status of donors was not determined, possibly confounding expanded clonotype changes.

Alongside a J-beta primer mix, a sample-barcoded 5' primer served in a second PCR lasting roughly 7 to 11 cycles. MiXCR was run by TCRdb on the 5' RACE reads, yielding one entry per CDR3 protein. The repertoire holds 1,800,000 or so distinct CDR3 sequences, 39% seen once, with more than 20% in the top ten. The CDR3 loop spans 14 amino acids. From germline, CDR1 is MDHEN and CDR2 SYDVKM. V shed 6 bases and J shed 4 bases, with 15 bases lying between them. The rearrangement joins TRBV28 to TRBJ1-2; tentatively, D is TRBD1 (5 bases). The sequence was collected from a human donor in good health. Sequences were obtained from blood. The CDR3 sequence: CASSPGVLFYGYTF. For the CDR3, the DNA is TGTGCCAGCAGCCCGGGGGTCCTCTTCTATGGCTACACCTTC.